What follows are 29 T cell receptor beta chains derived from one specimen sequenced in a study of T cell responses to AZD1222 COVID-19 vaccine. Sequenced by immunoSEQ multiplex PCR; TCRdb stores in-frame clones only, minus some. The sample comprises just under 80,000 clones, 80% to 95% of which are singletons, and roughly 4.5% rests with the top ten. Sequencing used peripheral blood, obtained 28 days after the second AZD1222 dose. These receptors originate from an adult who received the AZD1222 COVID-19 vaccine.

CDR3 residues: CAVESRSSGNTIYF. CDR3 nucleotides: TGTGCAGTCGAGTCGAGGAGCTCTGGAAACACCATATATTTT. The rearrangement joins TRBV19 to TRBJ1-3; D not certain. The CDR3 loop spans 14 amino acids. Germline V gene sequence: CDR1 LNHDA, CDR2 SQIVND (reference sequence).

The CDR3 loop is CASSLPRTGPNYGYTF. In nucleotides, the CDR3 is TGTGCCAGCAGCTTGCCCAGGACAGGGCCTAACTATGGCTACACCTTC. The V call is TRBV7-9, the J call TRBJ1-2; 8 nucleotides align to TRBD1. This CDR3 has 16 residues. Trimming cost V 3 bases and J 0 bases; bases outside gene matches: 6. CDR1 and CDR2 from the germline V gene are SEHNR and FQNEAQ (reference sequence).

V is TRBV6-5 and J is TRBJ2-7, with 7 bases fitting TRBD1. The V gene end was trimmed by 2 bases and the J gene end by 1 base; junction bases not matched to a gene: 5. Germline-derived CDR1 and CDR2 are MNHEY and SVGAGI. The CDR3 contains 15 residues. CDR3 sequence reads: CASSYDRVRSYEQYF. The CDR3 coding sequence is TGTGCCAGCAGTTACGACAGGGTGAGGTCCTACGAGCAGTACTTC.

This rearrangement joins TRBV4-1 to TRBJ1-3; D not certain. CDR3 length equals 16 residues. Trimming pared 1 base from V and 0 bases from J, leaving 10 bases between. Germline lookup yields CDR1 MGHRA and CDR2 YSYEKL. The CDR3 DNA is TGCGCCAGCAGCCAAGTGGCAGGCACCTCTGGAAACACCATATATTTT. Protein product: CASSQVAGTSGNTIYF.

The chain combines TRBV6-1 with TRBJ2-7, with D perhaps assigned TRBD1 or TRBD2 (5 bases each). V lost 0 bases to trimming and J lost 2 bases, with 11 bases between them. CDR3 length equals 15 residues. Germline V lookup: CDR1 MNHNS, CDR2 SASEGT. The CDR3 is CASSEAGPHPYEQYF. The CDR3 DNA is TGTGCCAGCAGTGAAGCGGGACCCCATCCCTACGAGCAGTACTTC.

This chain joins TRBV3-1 (or the pseudogene TRBV3-2) and TRBJ2-7, with 14 bases lining up with TRBD2. The trim removed 4 bases at V and 2 bases at J, leaving 10 bases unmatched. The CDR3 is made up of 18 amino acids. Germline V lookup: CDR1 LGHDT, CDR2 YNNKEL (reference sequence). The CDR3 nucleotides read TGTGCCAGCAGCCCTTCCGGGACTAGCGGGGGTTTTGCCTACGAGCAGTACTTC. Residues: CASSPSGTSGGFAYEQYF.

The CDR3, as DNA: TGTGCCAGCAGCCTAGGGGGCCCGATAGCAACTAATGAAAAACTGTTTTTT. This sequence encodes CASSLGGPIATNEKLFF. The chain employs TRBV5-4 and TRBJ1-4; 7 bases align to TRBD1. V was clipped by 4 bases and J by 0 bases; unmatched bases: 9. Germline V gene lookup returns CDR1 SGHNT and CDR2 YYREEE (reference sequence). The CDR3 loop spans 17 amino acids.

The gene calls are TRBV15 and TRBJ1-2; possible D gene TRBD1, 5 bases. This CDR3 contains 13 residues. Trimming took 5 bases from V and 8 from J, leaving 15 bases between them. Germline CDR1 is LNHNV and CDR2 is YYDKDF (reference sequence). The CDR3 nucleotides read TGTGCCACCAGCTCGTCGCCCCAGGGAGGCTACACCTTC. It codes for CATSSSPQGGYTF.

Only one count was recorded for this clone. The chain recombines TRBV27 with TRBJ1-2, with 7 nucleotides matching TRBD1. Per the germline V gene, CDR1 is MNHEY and CDR2 is SMNVEV (reference sequence). The CDR3 is 15 residues long. After removal of 4 bases from V and 4 bases from J, the junction contained 9 bases not matched to a gene. CDR3 protein: CASSSFGGGGYGYTF. DNA for the CDR3: TGTGCCAGCAGTTCCTTCGGAGGGGGCGGCTATGGCTACACCTTC.

This clone was seen a single time. A junction end diverges from the germline sequence, so it may reflect a read error. V gene TRBV29-1 combines with J gene TRBJ1-1, with no clear D. Germline values: CDR1 SQVTM, CDR2 ANQGSEA. CDR3 length equals 8 residues. The CDR3 region has the DNA TGCAGCGTTGATAATGGAGGTTTT. Encoded protein: CSVDNGGF.

This clone was recorded only once. The chain combines TRBV7-3 with TRBJ1-6; D unresolved. CDR1 SGHTA and CDR2 FQGTGA come from the germline V gene. V was shortened by 5 bases and J by 7 bases, with 9 bases between the two germline ends. The CDR3 length is 13 residues. CDR3 residues: CASSPGFNSPLHF. CDR3 nucleotide sequence: TGTGCCAGCAGCCCCGGCTTCAATTCACCCCTCCACTTT.

The J gene is TRBJ1-3, the V gene TRBV5-1; 9 bases match TRBD1. The CDR3 is made up of 15 amino acids. The germline CDR1 and CDR2 sequences are SGHRS and YFSETQ. V dropped 6 bases and J dropped 4; count of bases not matched to a gene: 8. In DNA, the CDR3 is TGCGCCAGCACGCGGGACAGGGCTTCGGGAAACACCATATATTTT. Translation: CASTRDRASGNTIYF.

This sequence joins TRBV7-9 and TRBJ2-7, with D perhaps TRBD2 (6 bases). CDR1 is SEHNR, CDR2 FQNEAQ, per germline (reference sequence). The V gene lost 5 bases and the J gene lost 0 bases, with 8 bases spanning the gap. This CDR3 is built from 13 residues. The CDR3 DNA follows: TGTGCCAGCAGCCCTAGCGCCTCCTACGAGCAGTACTTC. It yields the protein CASSPSASYEQYF.

J is TRBJ1-6 and V is TRBV5-1, with D maybe TRBD1 (6 bases). Per the germline V gene, CDR1 is SGHRS and CDR2 is YFSETQ. V shed 1 base and J shed 7 bases, with 24 bases lying between them. CDR3 length equals 19 residues. This CDR3 is CASSLYPPLTGINNSPLHF. CDR3 coding DNA: TGCGCCAGCAGCTTGTATCCCCCCCTCACAGGGATAAACAATTCACCCCTCCACTTT.

CDR3 sequence: CASLTGGNEQFF. As DNA, the CDR3 is TGTGCCAGCCTTACAGGGGGAAATGAGCAGTTCTTC. V is TRBV21-1 and J is TRBJ2-1; whether TRBD1, the table's D call, matches the DNA was not checked. TRBV21-1 is a documented pseudogene. CDR3 length: 12 residues.

The V and J genes are TRBV15 and TRBJ2-7; D might be TRBD1 or TRBD2, each matching 5 bases. The germline gives CDR1 LNHNV, CDR2 YYDKDF (reference sequence). V shed 1 base and J shed 4 bases, with 14 bases lying between them. CDR3 length: 15 amino acids. The CDR3 coding sequence is TGTGCCACCAGCAGAGGGGGCGGACTCTTGTACGAGCAGTACTTC. Amino acid sequence: CATSRGGGLLYEQYF.

The J gene is TRBJ2-5, the V gene TRBV30; D is ambiguous. Germline CDR1 GTSNPN, CDR2 SVGIG (reference sequence). Trimming stripped 4 bases from V and 1 base from J, with 4 bases between. This CDR3 is built from 11 residues. CDR3 nucleotides: TGTGCCTGGAAGGGCCAAGAGACCCAGTACTTC. Its protein product is CAWKGQETQYF.

This rearrangement joins TRBV27 to TRBJ2-1; TRBD1 matches 12 bases. The CDR3 runs to 16 residues. V lost 2 bases and J lost 9; bases outside the gene matches: 8. Germline CDR1 is MNHEY and CDR2 is SMNVEV (reference sequence). The CDR3 here is CASSLDRDRGPGEQFF. In nucleotides, the CDR3 is TGTGCCAGCAGTTTAGACCGGGACAGGGGGCCCGGTGAGCAGTTCTTC.

The chain joins TRBV5-1 to TRBJ1-1; D is possibly TRBD1 (5 bases). Trimming removed 4 bases at V and 2 bases at J, with 9 bases between. This CDR3 has 13 residues. CDR1 is SGHRS and CDR2 is YFSETQ in the germline V gene. For the CDR3, the DNA is TGCGCCAGCAGCGCGGACACTAACACTGAAGCTTTCTTT. This sequence encodes CASSADTNTEAFF.

The gene calls are TRBV29-1 and TRBJ2-7; TRBD1 matches at 8 bases. Trimming took 4 bases from V and 0 from J; bases not matched to a gene: 5. CDR1 and CDR2 (germline): SQVTM, ANQGSEA. The CDR3 is 14 residues long. This chain's CDR3 is CSVGPTGASYEQYF. CDR3 DNA sequence: TGCAGCGTTGGACCGACAGGGGCCTCCTACGAGCAGTACTTC.

V is TRBV7-6 and J is TRBJ2-2; D call uncertain. The CDR3 contains 16 residues. The V gene's germline CDR1 is SGHVS and CDR2 FNYEAQ. V shed 4 bases and J shed 6 bases, with 18 bases lying between them. In DNA, the CDR3 is TGTGCCAGCAGCTCCGTCCCGGTATCAAGCGCCGGGGAGCTGTTTTTT. It codes for CASSSVPVSSAGELFF.

V gene TRBV11-3 combines with J gene TRBJ2-5; TRBD1 aligns across 10 bases. This CDR3 region has 17 residues. The germline V gene encodes CDR1 SGHNT and CDR2 YENEEA. The V gene end was trimmed by 4 bases and the J gene end by 5 bases; junction bases not matched to a gene: 13. The DNA for the CDR3 is TGTGCCAGCAGCTCCATCCCAGGACAGGGGGGGGAGGAGACCCAGTACTTC. Protein: CASSSIPGQGGEETQYF.

The V call is TRBV6-5, the J call TRBJ2-7; D is possibly TRBD2 (7 bases). V shed 4 bases and J shed 2 bases, with 15 bases lying between them. Germline V gives CDR1 MNHEY, CDR2 SVGAGI. This CDR3 contains 15 residues. CDR3 amino acids: CASSSPGGRAYEQYF. CDR3 nucleotides: TGTGCCAGCAGTTCACCGGGGGGCAGGGCCTACGAGCAGTACTTC.

The chain is built from TRBV5-1 and TRBJ2-2; D not resolved. The germline V and J ends were trimmed by 9 bases and 3 bases, with 15 bases remaining between them. Germline V lookup: CDR1 SGHRS, CDR2 YFSETQ. This CDR3 has 14 amino acids. In DNA form, the CDR3 reads TGCGCCACCTCAACTGGGGTTTACACCGGGGAGCTGTTTTTT. Residues: CATSTGVYTGELFF.

The chain is built from TRBV10-2 and TRBJ2-7; 7 positions agree with TRBD1. CDR3 length: 14 residues. Germline V lookup: CDR1 WSHSY, CDR2 SAAADI. The J segment lost 7 bases and the V segment lost 7 bases, leaving 13 bases of the junction unmatched. CDR3 sequence: CASTESGQAGEQYF. CDR3 in DNA: TGCGCCAGCACCGAATCTGGACAGGCCGGGGAGCAGTACTTC.

The chain combines TRBV6-6 with TRBJ2-7, with D possibly being TRBD2 (6 bases). Trimming shortened V by 11 bases and J by 1 base, and 12 bases separated the two germline ends. The CDR3 totals 12 residues. From germline, CDR1 is MNHNY and CDR2 SVGAGI (reference sequence). CDR3 loop: CASAGSSYEQYF. The CDR3 nucleotides are TGTGCCTCAGCGGGCAGTTCCTACGAGCAGTACTTC.

V usage is TRBV28 and J usage is TRBJ1-6, with 7 bases matching TRBD1. The V segment lost 5 bases and the J segment 10 bases; nucleotides outside the gene matches: 14. CDR1 is MDHEN and CDR2 is SYDVKM in the germline V gene. The CDR3 totals 16 residues. CDR3 coding DNA: TGTGCCAGCAGTACCTCCTATAGAGGGGGCGACTCACCCCTCCACTTT. Translation gives CASSTSYRGGDSPLHF.

The chain recombines TRBV1 with TRBJ1-1; the table's D call TRBD1 went unverified against the DNA. TRBV1 is a documented pseudogene. CDR3 length: 16 amino acids. The CDR3 coding sequence is TGCACCAGCAGCCAAGCCTCGACAGGGTTGAACACTGAAGCTTTCTTT. Its protein product is CTSSQASTGLNTEAFF.

The rearrangement links TRBV18 to TRBJ1-5; 9 nucleotides match TRBD1. The CDR3 is made up of 17 amino acids. Germline-derived CDR1 and CDR2 are KGHSH and LQKENI. The junction had 13 bases not matched to a gene; V was cut back by 5 bases and J by 5 bases. CDR3 sequence: CASSAQRPGTGYQPQHF. The CDR3 coding sequence is TGTGCCAGCTCAGCCCAACGGCCCGGGACAGGGTATCAGCCCCAGCATTTT.